In its sample, the clone carrying this TCR beta chain was seen many times. Its cognate antigen is unknown. This entry comes from a study of T-cell reconstitution after alpha-beta-depleted transplantation in children. TCRbeta library preparation incorporated unique molecular identifiers. From the PCR reads, TCRdb called clonotypes with MiXCR, one entry per CDR3 protein. The sample yields fewer than 350,000 distinct CDR3 sequences, around 9.1% seen once. The study, taken as a whole, reports: Diversity and T-cell counts at one year after transplant derived mostly from new T cells.

The TCR sequence derives from a boy in the first two years of life with acute myeloid leukemia, due to receive a stem cell transplant. This specimen consisted of PBMCs, obtained before TCRalphabeta/CD19-depleted stem cell transplant.

The DNA for the CDR3 is TGTGCCACCAGCAGAGACCAGGGAACTGAAGCTTTCTTT. The encoded protein is CATSRDQGTEAFF. The rearrangement uses TRBV15 and TRBJ1-1, with D possibly being TRBD1 (5 bases). This CDR3 spans 13 amino acids. CDR1 LNHNV and CDR2 YYDKDF come from the germline V gene (reference sequence). V was pared by 0 bases and J by 5 bases, with 7 bases between.